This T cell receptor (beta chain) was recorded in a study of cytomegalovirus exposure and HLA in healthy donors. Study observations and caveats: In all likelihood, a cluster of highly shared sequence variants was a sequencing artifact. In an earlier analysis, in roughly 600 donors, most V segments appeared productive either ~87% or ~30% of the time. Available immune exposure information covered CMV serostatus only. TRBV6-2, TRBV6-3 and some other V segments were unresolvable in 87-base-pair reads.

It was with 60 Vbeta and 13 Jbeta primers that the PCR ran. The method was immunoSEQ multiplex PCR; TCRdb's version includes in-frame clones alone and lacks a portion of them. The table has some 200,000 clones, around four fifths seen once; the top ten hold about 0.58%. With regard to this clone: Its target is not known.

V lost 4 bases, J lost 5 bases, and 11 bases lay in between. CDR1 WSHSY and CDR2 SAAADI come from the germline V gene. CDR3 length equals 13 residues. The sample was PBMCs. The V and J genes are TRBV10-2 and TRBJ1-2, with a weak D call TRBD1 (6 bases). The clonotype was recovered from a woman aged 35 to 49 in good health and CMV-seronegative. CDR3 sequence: CASSGGQWYGYTF. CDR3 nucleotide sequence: TGCGCCAGCAGTGGGGGACAATGGTATGGCTACACCTTC.